The entry below gives a single T cell receptor (beta chain) sequence along with its context. The data are from a study of blood T cell repertoires in COVID-19. In the study overall: The United States, Italy and Spain supplied acute and convalescent COVID-19 samples. In each case, the material was cDNA or gDNA derived from T cells, B-cell-depleted T cells, or PBMCs.

The CDR3 extends over 13 amino acids. Trimming cost V 6 bases and J 7 bases, with 12 bases left between them. Germline CDR1 reads LNHDA; CDR2 reads SQIVND (reference sequence). As processed by the authors: Amplification of reference gene primers was used by the study to estimate nucleated cell counts. Profiling relied on immunoSEQ multiplex PCR, and the TCRdb table lists in-frame clones only, not all of them. The V and J calls and clone size were taken over from that table, and D and trimming were inferred from the DNA. Here the sample spans tens of thousands of clones, 88% being singletons. The receptor was derived from a woman older than 75 with active COVID-19. The V gene is TRBV19, the J gene TRBJ1-4; D perhaps matches TRBD1 (6 bases). The sequenced sample consisted of peripheral blood. The CDR3 reads CASRNRAGEKLFF. DNA for the CDR3: TGTGCCAGTAGAAACAGGGCGGGTGAAAAACTGTTTTTT.